The source of this T cell receptor (beta chain) is a study of identical twins. Broader study findings: Fewer insertions were carried by abundant cord blood beta clonotypes, but none was seen in memory repertoires.

Each CDR3 protein gets one entry after TCRdb re-called the 5' RACE reads with MiXCR. The sample has some 900,000 distinct CDR3 sequences; 9% to 15% are singletons. This CDR3 region has 14 residues. Trimming pared 7 bases from V and 2 bases from J, leaving 15 bases between. This clonotype was counted only a few times. Its antigen is undetermined. The same data also went into a second study, on yellow fever vaccine responses in identical twins.

J is TRBJ2-7 and V is TRBV12-3 or TRBV12-4; either TRBD1 or TRBD2 may supply D (6 bases each). This clonotype was obtained from a woman under 30 in good health. The sample taken for sequencing was PBMCs. The CDR3 sequence: CASTFEGGTYEQYF. In DNA, the CDR3 is TGTGCCAGCACGTTCGAGGGGGGCACCTACGAGCAGTACTTC.